This T cell receptor (beta chain) comes out of a study of shared T cell receptors in the human thymus. V was clipped by 0 bases and J by 2 bases; unmatched bases: 6. CDR3 size: 17 residues. The germline V gene has CDR1 LGHNA and CDR2 YSLEER. The data were produced by immunoSEQ multiplex PCR, yet TCRdb's version contains in-frame clones alone and is incomplete. The repertoire consists of a few hundred thousand clones, with approximately 95% occurring once and the leading ten covering approximately 0.02%. The clonotype was recovered from a human donor. Sequenced material: thymocytes. The chain carries TRBV4-3 and TRBJ2-7; 11 nucleotides match TRBD2. Here the CDR3 DNA reads TGCGCCAGCAGCCAAGATCCCCCGGGACTAGCGGCCTACGAGCAGTACTTC. Its translation: CASSQDPPGLAAYEQYF.